These 27 T cell receptor beta chains came from one sample sequenced in a study of cytomegalovirus exposure and HLA in healthy donors. This PCR relied on a set of 60 Vbeta primers and 13 Jbeta primers. This table comes from immunoSEQ multiplex PCR, and its TCRdb copy is limited to in-frame clones, with some not included. Of some 130,000 clones in the sample, 65% to 80% were seen once. The material sequenced was PBMCs. The receptors shown here come from a man aged 40-49 years in good health and CMV-seropositive.

This CDR3 reads CASSAVQGSGNTIYF. In DNA form, the CDR3 reads TGTGCCAGCAGTGCTGTACAGGGCTCTGGAAACACCATATATTTT. The chain has TRBV25-1 and TRBJ1-3; D possibly corresponds to TRBD1 (6 bases). CDR1 MGHDK and CDR2 SYGVNS come from the germline V gene. Trimming stripped 4 bases from V and 0 bases from J, with 10 bases between. The CDR3 is made up of 15 amino acids.

This clone occurred a few times. The chain recombines TRBV11-2 with TRBJ1-2; weak D call: TRBD1 (5 bases). Germline CDR1 reads SGHAT; CDR2 reads FQNNGV. The CDR3 runs to 13 residues. V lost 10 bases and J lost 6, with 18 bases in between. The CDR3 sequence is CATTITGGNGYTF. For the CDR3, the DNA is TGTGCCACCACGATTACGGGGGGGAATGGCTACACCTTC.

Only a few counts were recorded for this clone. The chain combines TRBV5-1 with TRBJ2-7; maybe TRBD1 (6 bases). Germline lookup yields CDR1 SGHRS and CDR2 YFSETQ. The V end lost 4 bases, the J end lost 0 bases, and 11 bases lay between the germline ends. The CDR3 totals 14 residues. CDR3 DNA sequence: TGCGCCAGCAGCGCAAGGGACAACTCCTACGAGCAGTACTTC. Its protein product is CASSARDNSYEQYF.

The chain combines TRBV19 with TRBJ1-1; D gene uncertain. Germline CDR1 LNHDA, CDR2 SQIVND (reference sequence). V lost 2 bases and J lost 5, with 18 bases in between. This CDR3 is 16 amino acids long. Here the CDR3 DNA reads TGTGCCAGTAGTATATTAGGAGGCTCAGGAAGGACTGAAGCTTTCTTT. It is translated as CASSILGGSGRTEAFF.

The V and J genes are TRBV5-1 and TRBJ2-5; TRBD2 agrees at 7 bases. The CDR3 runs to 15 residues. V was clipped by 0 bases and J by 9 bases; unmatched bases: 11. The germline CDR1 and CDR2 sequences are SGHRS and YFSETQ. CDR3 residues: CASSLASGSGGAQYF. DNA of the CDR3: TGCGCCAGCAGCTTGGCTAGCGGTAGCGGCGGGGCCCAGTACTTC.

This clone was counted once. V gene TRBV10-3 combines with J gene TRBJ1-1; D not certain. V was pared by 7 bases and J by 2 bases, with 11 bases between. Germline V gene data show CDR1 as ENHRY and CDR2 as SYGVKD. CDR3 length: 13 amino acids. CDR3 nucleotide sequence: TGTGCCATCACCGGCGGGGAAAACACTGAAGCTTTCTTT. Amino acid sequence: CAITGGENTEAFF.

This clone occurred once. The V and J genes are TRBV7-2 and TRBJ2-3; D might be TRBD2 (5 bases). V lost 1 base and J 8 bases, leaving 16 bases between the germline ends. The CDR3 is 15 residues long. The germline V gene encodes CDR1 SGHTA and CDR2 FQGNSA. CDR3 sequence: CASSLGQRMRSTQYF. Written as DNA, the CDR3 is TGTGCCAGCAGCTTAGGTCAGCGGATGAGGAGTACGCAGTATTTT.

The chain uses TRBV11-2 and TRBJ2-7, with a weak D call TRBD2 (5 bases). Trimming stripped 4 bases from V and 9 bases from J, with 16 bases between. The CDR3 is 13 residues long. Germline CDR1 SGHAT, CDR2 FQNNGV. The CDR3 reads CASSSGPNRGQYF. The CDR3 DNA reads as TGTGCCAGCAGCTCTGGCCCCAATCGGGGGCAGTACTTC.

The chain employs TRBV19 and TRBJ1-2; D may be TRBD1 (6 bases). CDR3 size: 14 residues. Per germline, CDR1 LNHDA and CDR2 SQIVND (reference sequence). Trimming shortened V by 10 bases and J by 2 bases, and 17 bases separated the two germline ends. The CDR3 DNA sequence: TGTGCCACCGCCTTGAGGGACACCAACTATGGCTACACCTTC. Encoded protein: CATALRDTNYGYTF. The whole variable domain, remainder taken from reference TRBV19 and TRBJ1-2, is DGGITQSPKYLFRKEGQNVTLSCEQNLNHDAMYWYRQDPGQGLRLIYYSQIVNDFQKGDIAEGYSVSREKKESFPLTVTSAQKNPTAFYLCATALRDTNYGYTFGSGTRLTVV.

The CDR3 sequence: CASSLAEARSRNEQFF. The CDR3 DNA is TGTGCCAGCAGCTTGGCCGAGGCTAGAAGTAGAAATGAGCAGTTCTTC. This sequence joins TRBV5-8 and TRBJ2-1; no firm D call. The CDR3 runs to 16 residues. From germline, CDR1 is SGHTS and CDR2 YDEGEE. V was cut by 0 bases and J by 7 bases, with 17 bases left in between.

The J gene is TRBJ2-2, the V gene TRBV19; possibly TRBD1 for D (5 bases). V was clipped by 4 bases and J by 6 bases, with 9 bases between them. From germline, CDR1 is LNHDA and CDR2 SQIVND (reference sequence). The CDR3 loop spans 13 amino acids. The DNA for the CDR3 is TGTGCCAGTAGTACTTCAGGGTCCGGGGAGCTGTTTTTT. Translating gives CASSTSGSGELFF.

A few counts support this clone. The gene calls are TRBV27 and TRBJ1-1; D unresolved. Trimming pared 6 bases from V and 3 bases from J, leaving 11 bases between. The germline gives CDR1 MNHEY, CDR2 SMNVEV (reference sequence). This CDR3 has 13 amino acids. The CDR3 region has the DNA TGTGCCAGCAGGGGCCATCCCGACACTGAAGCTTTCTTT. It encodes CASRGHPDTEAFF.

The chain has TRBV6-5 and TRBJ2-4; maybe TRBD1 (6 bases). V gave up 8 bases and J gave up 4 bases, with 12 bases separating them. Germline CDR1 is MNHEY and CDR2 is SVGAGI. The CDR3 is 13 residues long. The CDR3 is CASRDTGKNIQYF. The CDR3 DNA follows: TGTGCCAGCCGGGACACGGGGAAAAACATTCAGTACTTC.

The rearrangement uses TRBV28 and TRBJ2-1, with TRBD2 matching 12 bases. The CDR3 totals 15 residues. After removal of 6 bases from V and 7 bases from J, the junction contained 7 bases not matched to a gene. Germline V CDR1 and CDR2: MDHEN, SYDVKM. This chain's CDR3 is CASRSTSGSYNEQFF. The CDR3 DNA follows: TGTGCCAGCAGATCGACTAGCGGGAGTTATAATGAGCAGTTCTTC.

V gene TRBV12-5 combines with J gene TRBJ1-5, with 11 bases fitting TRBD1. The CDR3 spans 19 residues. The germline V gene encodes CDR1 LGHNT and CDR2 FRNRAP. The trim removed 0 bases at V and 6 bases at J, leaving 13 bases unmatched. The CDR3 sequence is CASGLVREWGQGDGQPQHF. The DNA of the CDR3 is TGTGCTAGTGGTTTGGTACGGGAGTGGGGACAGGGGGACGGTCAGCCCCAGCATTTT.

The chain recombines TRBV28 with TRBJ2-3; 8 nucleotides align to TRBD1. Trimming cost V 4 bases and J 5 bases; bases outside gene matches: 5. The length of the CDR3 is 14 residues. CDR1 is MDHEN, CDR2 SYDVKM, per germline. CDR3 DNA: TGTGCCAGCAGTTACCGACAGGGGATAGATACGCAGTATTTT. Protein product: CASSYRQGIDTQYF.

As concerns this clone: At one boundary the junction diverges from the germline segment, which might be a read error. J is TRBJ1-1 and V is TRBV7-9, with TRBD1 matching over 8 bases. The CDR3 has 14 amino acids. Germline CDR1 is SEHNR and CDR2 is FQNEAQ (reference sequence). CDR3 sequence: CSSSREQGDTEAFF. The CDR3 DNA sequence: TGTTCCAGCAGCCGAGAACAGGGGGACACTGAAGCTTTCTTT.

V is TRBV2 and J is TRBJ1-1; D is unresolved. The CDR3 covers 13 residues. The ends were cut back, 6 bases at V and 6 bases at J, with 14 bases in the middle. Germline V gene sequence: CDR1 SNHLY, CDR2 FYNNEI. CDR3 DNA sequence: TGTGCCAGCAGGATCGGGGAGCAGGCTGAAGCTTTCTTT. Its translation: CASRIGEQAEAFF.

The chain carries TRBV2 and TRBJ1-3; a weak D match, TRBD1 (6 bases). V was shortened by 8 bases and J by 4 bases, with 15 bases between the two germline ends. CDR3 size: 14 residues. Germline CDR1 reads SNHLY; CDR2 reads FYNNEI. The CDR3 region is CASLLNRAGNTIYF. CDR3 in DNA: TGTGCCAGCCTTCTCAACAGGGCCGGAAACACCATATATTTT. Drawing the rest from reference TRBV2 and TRBJ1-3, the complete variable domain is EPEVTQTPSHQVTQMGQEVILRCVPISNHLYFYWYRQILGQKVEFLVSFYNNEISEKSEIFDDQFSVERPDGSNFTLKIRSTKLEDSAMYFCASLLNRAGNTIYFGEGSWLTVV.

The chain has TRBV11-2 and TRBJ2-5, with 9 bases matching TRBD1. The length of the CDR3 is 15 residues. The V segment lost 4 bases and the J segment 4 bases; nucleotides outside the gene matches: 7. Germline lookup yields CDR1 SGHAT and CDR2 FQNNGV. The CDR3 bases are TGTGCCAGCAGCTGGGGGACAGGGCTTGGAGAGACCCAGTACTTC. Amino acids: CASSWGTGLGETQYF.

V and J are TRBV29-1 and TRBJ2-4; perhaps TRBD1 as D (5 bases). Trimming shortened V by 6 bases and J by 0 bases, and 9 bases separated the two germline ends. The CDR3 length is 13 residues. CDR1 and CDR2 from the germline V gene are SQVTM and ANQGSEA. CDR3 sequence reads: CSVTRVAKNIQYF. For the CDR3, the DNA is TGCAGCGTCACCAGGGTAGCCAAAAACATTCAGTACTTC.

V and J are TRBV28 and TRBJ1-2; perhaps TRBD1 as D (6 bases). Germline V gene sequence: CDR1 MDHEN, CDR2 SYDVKM. The germline V and J ends were trimmed by 2 bases and 0 bases, with 10 bases remaining between them. CDR3 size: 15 residues. CDR3 loop: CASSLGGQTNYGYTF. CDR3 DNA sequence: TGTGCCAGCAGTTTAGGCGGACAGACTAACTATGGCTACACCTTC.

The chain links TRBV19 to TRBJ1-2, with 9 bases lining up with TRBD1. Germline V lookup: CDR1 LNHDA, CDR2 SQIVND (reference sequence). The CDR3 runs 14 residues. The trim removed 7 bases at V and 7 bases at J, leaving 10 bases unmatched. The CDR3 nucleotides are TGTGCCAGTACCCCCCGGGACAGGGCAAGTGGCTACACCTTC. Translating it yields CASTPRDRASGYTF. Filled out from reference TRBV19 and TRBJ1-2, the complete variable domain reads DGGITQSPKYLFRKEGQNVTLSCEQNLNHDAMYWYRQDPGQGLRLIYYSQIVNDFQKGDIAEGYSVSREKKESFPLTVTSAQKNPTAFYLCASTPRDRASGYTFGSGTRLTVV.

The chain joins TRBV7-9 to TRBJ1-1; D is ambiguous. The CDR3 runs to 14 residues. V lost 1 base and J lost 3, with 9 bases in between. In germline, CDR1 is SEHNR, CDR2 FQNEAQ (reference sequence). The CDR3 region has the DNA TGTGCCAGCAGCTTAGTACATTCCTACACTGAAGCTTTCTTT. Protein product: CASSLVHSYTEAFF.

This sequence joins TRBV7-9 and TRBJ2-1; 13 bases map to TRBD2. V lost 5 bases to trimming and J lost 9 bases; unmatched junction nucleotides: 4. The CDR3 covers 14 residues. The germline gives CDR1 SEHNR, CDR2 FQNEAQ (reference sequence). This chain's CDR3 is CASSPGLAGVEQFF. The CDR3 nucleotides read TGTGCCAGCAGCCCTGGACTAGCGGGAGTTGAGCAGTTCTTC.

The rearrangement uses TRBV2 and TRBJ2-2; TRBD1 agrees at 9 bases. The CDR3 spans 15 residues. Germline-derived CDR1 and CDR2 are SNHLY and FYNNEI. Trimming cost V 6 bases and J 5 bases; bases outside gene matches: 7. The CDR3 bases are TGTGCCAGCAGCCCGGGACAGGGTAAAACCGGGGAGCTGTTTTTT. This encodes CASSPGQGKTGELFF.

The genes are TRBV4-1 and TRBJ2-7; a weak D match, TRBD1 (5 bases). In germline, CDR1 is MGHRA, CDR2 YSYEKL. The CDR3 runs 14 residues. The ends were cut back, 4 bases at V and 3 bases at J, with 13 bases in the middle. CDR3 region: CASSLGPGLYEQYF. In DNA, the CDR3 is TGCGCCAGCAGCCTTGGTCCAGGGCTCTACGAGCAGTACTTC.